This record concerns one TCR beta chain sequence. The antigen is unknown. This record comes from a study of T-cell memory formation after mild COVID-19. Across the study: Largely donor-specific TCR clusters were found. General study results and limits: Confirmation of SARS-CoV-2 specificity was lacking for second-wave clones peaking day 37. Memory sampled before infection contained some responding clones, suggesting cross-reactive memory joined.

Constant-segment-primed 5'RACE gave TCR alpha and TCR beta cDNA libraries with sample barcodes and UMIs. One entry per CDR3 protein, called by TCRdb with MiXCR from the 5' RACE reads. This table has some 50,000 distinct CDR3 sequences, 27% appearing once. V was cut by 2 bases and J by 0 bases, with 29 bases left in between. From germline, CDR1 is SGHRS and CDR2 YFSETQ. CDR3 length: 21 residues. Sample: PBMCs or a T cell subset sorted from them (not recorded which). This sequence was found in a man aged 18 to 29 who had mild COVID-19 (a few samples of this study predate the infection). Cell type and time point are not known. The V and J genes are TRBV5-1 and TRBJ1-1; D possibly corresponds to TRBD1 (5 bases). CDR3 residues: CASSFSTYLTTARGLNTEAFF. The CDR3 DNA follows: TGCGCCAGCAGCTTTTCGACGTATCTTACGACAGCAAGAGGGTTGAACACTGAAGCTTTCTTT. The whole variable domain, filled in from reference TRBV5-1 and TRBJ1-1, reads KAGVTQTPRYLIKTRGQQVTLSCSPISGHRSVSWYQQTPGQGLQFLFEYFSETQRNKGNFPGRFSGRQFSNSRSEMNVSTLELGDSALYLCASSFSTYLTTARGLNTEAFFGQGTRLTVV.